The 19 T cell receptor beta chains listed next were all sequenced from one sample in a study of OX40 agonist ivuxolimab in advanced cancers. This table comes from immunoSEQ multiplex PCR, and its TCRdb copy is limited to in-frame clones, with some not included. The sample holds about 100,000 clones; about nine tenths are singletons and the top ten take 0.25% to 0.35%. The sample consisted of CD4+ or CD8+ T cells sorted from blood, taken in a trial of the OX40 agonist ivuxolimab. These receptors were taken from an adult with an advanced solid tumor such as melanoma, head and neck, liver or kidney cancer.

The gene calls are TRBV7-2 and TRBJ2-2, with D maybe TRBD2 (5 bases). CDR3 length: 17 residues. The V gene's germline CDR1 is SGHTA and CDR2 FQGNSA. Trimming shortened V by 5 bases and J by 3 bases, and 19 bases separated the two germline ends. The CDR3 nucleotides read TGTGCCAGCAGCCCTCAGATACTTATCGGGGACACCGGGGAGCTGTTTTTT. Protein product: CASSPQILIGDTGELFF. The full variable domain, completed using reference TRBV7-2 and TRBJ2-2, is GAGVSQSPSNKVTEKGKDVELRCDPISGHTALYWYRQSLGQGLEFLIYFQGNSAPDKSGLPSDRFSAERTGGSVSTLTIQRTQQEDSAVYLCASSPQILIGDTGELFFGEGSRLTVL.

The rearrangement links TRBV5-1 to TRBJ2-3; 12 nucleotides match TRBD2. The V gene end was trimmed by 4 bases and the J gene end by 3 bases; junction bases not matched to a gene: 21. CDR3 length: 21 residues. Germline V gene lookup returns CDR1 SGHRS and CDR2 YFSETQ. CDR3 sequence reads: CASSPLPGLAGAAGLTDTQYF. The CDR3 bases are TGCGCCAGCAGCCCCTTACCGGGACTAGCGGGTGCCGCCGGCCTTACAGATACGCAGTATTTT.

J is TRBJ2-7 and V is TRBV7-2; 10 bases line up with TRBD2. In germline, CDR1 is SGHTA, CDR2 FQGNSA. Trimming at V came to 2 bases and at J to 2 bases, leaving 9 bases not matched to a gene. This CDR3 contains 17 residues. The CDR3 DNA sequence: TGTGCCAGCAGCTTAAGGACTAGCGGCACCGAGCCCTACGAGCAGTACTTC. Residues: CASSLRTSGTEPYEQYF. Full variable domain (missing parts from reference TRBV7-2 and TRBJ2-7): GAGVSQSPSNKVTEKGKDVELRCDPISGHTALYWYRQSLGQGLEFLIYFQGNSAPDKSGLPSDRFSAERTGGSVSTLTIQRTQQEDSAVYLCASSLRTSGTEPYEQYFGPGTRLTVT.

This clone has only one observation. V is TRBV6-5 and J is TRBJ1-3, with TRBD1 as a possible D gene (5 bases). The CDR3 loop spans 16 amino acids. Germline V lookup: CDR1 MNHEY, CDR2 SVGAGI. Deletions cut 2 bases from V and 0 bases from J, with 11 bases between. The CDR3 here is CASSYGAGSSGNTIYF. CDR3 in DNA: TGTGCCAGCAGTTACGGGGCAGGAAGCTCTGGAAACACCATATATTTT.

The chain combines TRBV9 with TRBJ2-2, with D hard to call. This CDR3 region has 14 residues. Germline CDR1 reads SGDLS; CDR2 reads YYNGEE. V lost 0 bases, J lost 1 base, and 4 bases lay in between. This chain's CDR3 is CASSVGQNTGELFF. In DNA, the CDR3 is TGTGCCAGCAGCGTAGGACAGAACACCGGGGAGCTGTTTTTT.

This clone was found once. This CDR3 is CASGLGRGSEQFF. In nucleotides, the CDR3 is TGTGCTAGTGGTTTGGGCAGGGGCAGTGAGCAGTTCTTC. The chain combines TRBV12-5 with TRBJ2-1, with a possible D match to TRBD1 (6 bases). Trimming removed 1 base at V and 9 bases at J, with 10 bases between. Germline values: CDR1 LGHNT, CDR2 FRNRAP. The CDR3 runs to 13 residues.

This clone was observed a handful of times. The chain carries TRBV7-2 and TRBJ2-5, with 7 bases that match TRBD2. Germline trimming cut 4 bases from V and 5 bases from J; bases unmatched to any gene: 4. Germline-derived CDR1 and CDR2 are SGHTA and FQGNSA. CDR3 size: 13 residues. CDR3 bases: TGTGCCAGCAGCTCTGGGACTAAGGAGACCCAGTACTTC. Translating it yields CASSSGTKETQYF.

The chain is built from TRBV5-1 and TRBJ2-3; 7 nucleotides match TRBD2. This CDR3 is 14 amino acids long. J gave up 2 bases and V 4 bases, and 4 bases lay outside the gene matches. Germline-derived CDR1 and CDR2 are SGHRS and YFSETQ. The CDR3 DNA reads TGCGCCAGCAGCCCTAGCGGAATCACAGATACGCAGTATTTT. It translates to CASSPSGITDTQYF.

The CDR3 DNA sequence: TGTGCCTGGAGGGGTAGAGGGGGCGCACAGACTGAAGCTTTCTTT. This translates into CAWRGRGGAQTEAFF. The rearrangement uses TRBV30 and TRBJ1-1, with TRBD1 matching 7 bases. The germline CDR1 and CDR2 sequences are GTSNPN and SVGIG (reference sequence). The V and J ends lost 3 bases and 5 bases, in that order; junction bases with no gene match: 12. The CDR3 spans 15 residues.

The genes are TRBV11-2 and TRBJ2-6; 7 bases map to TRBD1. CDR1 and CDR2 from the germline V gene are SGHAT and FQNNGV. CDR3 length equals 17 residues. V shed 6 bases and J 2 bases; nucleotides not matched to a gene: 10. Written as DNA, the CDR3 is TGTGCCAGCAGTCCGGACAGGACCCCTCCTGGGGCCAACGTCCTGACTTTC. This encodes CASSPDRTPPGANVLTF. Variable domain in full (rest from reference TRBV11-2 and TRBJ2-6): EAGVAQSPRYKIIEKRQSVAFWCNPISGHATLYWYQQILGQGPKLLIQFQNNGVVDDSQLPKDRFSAERLKGVDSTLKIQPAKLEDSAVYLCASSPDRTPPGANVLTFGAGSRLTVL.

This chain uses TRBV28 with TRBJ2-7; possible D gene TRBD2, 6 bases. The CDR3 sequence is 16 residues long. V was trimmed by 3 bases and J by 7 bases, leaving 22 bases between them. In germline, CDR1 is MDHEN, CDR2 SYDVKM. The CDR3 nucleotides are TGTGCCAGCAGTTTCATACAGGCCTACTCTGGGGGGGAGCAGTACTTC. This translates into CASSFIQAYSGGEQYF.

The chain combines TRBV5-1 with TRBJ2-2; 9 positions agree with TRBD2. The CDR3 covers 17 residues. Unmatched junction bases numbered 4, after V lost 1 base and J lost 0 bases. Germline V gene lookup returns CDR1 SGHRS and CDR2 YFSETQ. The CDR3 region has the DNA TGCGCCAGCAGCTTGTTGGTAGCGGGGGCGAACACCGGGGAGCTGTTTTTT. Translated: CASSLLVAGANTGELFF. Filled out from reference TRBV5-1 and TRBJ2-2, the complete variable domain reads KAGVTQTPRYLIKTRGQQVTLSCSPISGHRSVSWYQQTPGQGLQFLFEYFSETQRNKGNFPGRFSGRQFSNSRSEMNVSTLELGDSALYLCASSLLVAGANTGELFFGEGSRLTVL.

V gene TRBV25-1 combines with J gene TRBJ2-2; D is undetermined. The germline gives CDR1 MGHDK, CDR2 SYGVNS. This CDR3 has 14 amino acids. Trimming removed 7 bases at V and 6 bases at J, with 15 bases between. Here the CDR3 reads CASTPGPRSGELFF. DNA of the CDR3: TGTGCCAGCACTCCGGGTCCACGTTCCGGGGAGCTGTTTTTT.

V usage is TRBV14 and J usage is TRBJ2-5; D tentatively reads TRBD1 or TRBD2 (5 bases each). V dropped 4 bases and J dropped 4 bases, with 13 bases sitting between them. This CDR3 has 14 residues. CDR1 SGHDN and CDR2 FVKESK come from the germline V gene. The CDR3 is CASSRGAVRETQYF. In DNA, the CDR3 is TGTGCCAGCAGCCGAGGGGCGGTCCGAGAGACCCAGTACTTC.

The chain employs TRBV6-6 and TRBJ1-5, with D possibly being TRBD1 (6 bases). The germline V and J ends were trimmed by 6 bases and 0 bases, with 15 bases remaining between them. Germline lookup yields CDR1 MNHNY and CDR2 SVGAGI (reference sequence). This CDR3 is 16 amino acids long. CDR3 amino acids: CASRQDQGRSNQPQHF. The CDR3 coding sequence is TGTGCCAGCAGACAAGATCAGGGGCGTAGCAATCAGCCCCAGCATTTT.

The chain uses TRBV5-1 and TRBJ2-2, with 7 bases fitting TRBD2. Germline V gene lookup returns CDR1 SGHRS and CDR2 YFSETQ. The V gene end was trimmed by 4 bases and the J gene end by 0 bases; junction bases not matched to a gene: 3. CDR3 length: 15 amino acids. The CDR3 coding sequence is TGCGCCAGCAGCATCGGGACTACGAACACCGGGGAGCTGTTTTTT. Encoded protein: CASSIGTTNTGELFF.

The genes are TRBV28 and TRBJ2-1; D unresolved. The V end was cut by 4 bases, the J end by 9 bases, with 19 bases between. The CDR3 length is 15 residues. Germline V gene lookup returns CDR1 MDHEN and CDR2 SYDVKM. The CDR3 DNA sequence: TGTGCCAGCAGTTGGGCGGAATTCGGCATGGGTGAGCAGTTCTTC. Its protein product is CASSWAEFGMGEQFF.

The rearrangement uses TRBV19 and TRBJ1-2, with 7 bases matching TRBD1. The CDR3 consists of 18 residues. Looked up from germline, CDR1 is LNHDA and CDR2 is SQIVND (reference sequence). V trimming: 9 bases; J trimming: 0 bases; junction bases outside the gene matches: 19. The CDR3 protein is CASLAETGNDWANYGYTF. For the CDR3, the DNA is TGTGCCAGCCTCGCGGAGACAGGGAACGATTGGGCTAACTATGGCTACACCTTC.

This chain joins TRBV27 and TRBJ1-4; D not resolved. The CDR3 consists of 13 residues. Germline V gives CDR1 MNHEY, CDR2 SMNVEV (reference sequence). V lost 6 bases to trimming and J lost 7 bases, with 12 bases between them. The CDR3 DNA is TGTGCCAGCAGCCCATGGACGAGTGAAAAACTGTTTTTT. Residues: CASSPWTSEKLFF.